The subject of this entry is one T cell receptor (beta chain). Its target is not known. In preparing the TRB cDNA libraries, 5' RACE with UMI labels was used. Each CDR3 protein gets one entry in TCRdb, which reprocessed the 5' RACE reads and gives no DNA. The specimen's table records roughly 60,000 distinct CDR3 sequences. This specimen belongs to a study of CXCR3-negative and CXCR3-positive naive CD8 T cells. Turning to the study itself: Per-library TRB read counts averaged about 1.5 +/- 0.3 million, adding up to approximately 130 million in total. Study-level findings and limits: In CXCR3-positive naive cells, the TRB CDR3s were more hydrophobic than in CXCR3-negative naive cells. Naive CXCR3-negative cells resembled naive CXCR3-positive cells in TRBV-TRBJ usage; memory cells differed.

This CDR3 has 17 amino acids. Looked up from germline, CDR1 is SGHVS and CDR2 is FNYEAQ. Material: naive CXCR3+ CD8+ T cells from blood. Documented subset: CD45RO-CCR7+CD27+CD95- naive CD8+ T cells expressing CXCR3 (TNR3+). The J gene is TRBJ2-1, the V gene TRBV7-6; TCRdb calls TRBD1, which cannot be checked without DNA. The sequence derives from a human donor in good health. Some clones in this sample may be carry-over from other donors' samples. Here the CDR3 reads CASSHLLAGGAVNEQFF.